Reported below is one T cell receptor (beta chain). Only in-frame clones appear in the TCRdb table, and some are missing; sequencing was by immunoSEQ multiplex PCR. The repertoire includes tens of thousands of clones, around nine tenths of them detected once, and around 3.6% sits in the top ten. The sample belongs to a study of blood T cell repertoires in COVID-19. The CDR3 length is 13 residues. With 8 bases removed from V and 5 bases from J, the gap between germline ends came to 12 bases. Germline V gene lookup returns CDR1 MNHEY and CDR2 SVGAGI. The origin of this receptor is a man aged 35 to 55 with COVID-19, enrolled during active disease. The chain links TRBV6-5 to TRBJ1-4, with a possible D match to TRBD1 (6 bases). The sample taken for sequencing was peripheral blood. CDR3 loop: CASRRDTNEKLFF. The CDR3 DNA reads TGTGCCAGCCGACGGGACACCAATGAAAAACTGTTTTTT.